A selection of T cell receptor beta chains follows, all from one sample in a study of early T cells in non-severe SARS-CoV-2 infection. MiXCR was run by TCRdb on the 5' RACE reads, yielding one entry per CDR3 protein. This sample has approximately 69,000 distinct CDR3 sequences, with about an eighth found just once. The sequenced sample was whole blood, obtained at baseline. The receptor source for this set is an adult who was a healthcare worker with PCR-confirmed SARS-CoV-2 infection or an uninfected control (not recorded which). The CDR3 runs from the conserved cysteine through the conserved F or W. The order of the fields is clone size, J gene, D gene, V gene, CDR3 protein, CDR3 DNA. A D gene is named only where the DNA matches it firmly. The size of a clone is reported for some rows only, either as once, few or many, or as a class for expanded clones.

size: NA
J: TRBJ2-7
D: NA
V: TRBV5-6
CDR3: CASSLAGHEQYF
DNA: TGTGCCAGCAGCTTGGCCGGGCACGAGCAGTACTTC

size: NA
J: TRBJ1-5
D: NA
V: TRBV19
CDR3: CASSLKDILWPQHF
DNA: TGTGCCAGTAGTCTCAAGGACATATTGTGGCCCCAGCATTTT

size: NA
J: TRBJ2-1
D: TRBD2
V: TRBV10-3
CDR3: CASSGGNEQFF
DNA: TGTGCCTCCAGCGGGGGGAATGAGCAGTTCTTC

size: many
J: TRBJ2-3
D: NA
V: TRBV29-1
CDR3: CSVEDLGRSTDTQYF
DNA: TGCAGCGTTGAAGATTTGGGCAGAAGCACAGATACGCAGTATTTT

size: few
J: TRBJ2-3
D: TRBD2
V: TRBV30
CDR3: CAWKGLSDTQYF
DNA: TGTGCCTGGAAGGGACTATCGGATACGCAGTATTTT

size: NA
J: TRBJ1-2
D: NA
V: TRBV29-1
CDR3: CSVDRYTF
DNA: TGCAGCGTTGACCGCTACACCTTC

size: NA
J: TRBJ2-2
D: TRBD2
V: TRBV7-2
CDR3: CASSLRLAVPSINTGELFF
DNA: TGTGCCAGCAGCTTACGGCTAGCGGTACCCTCCATCAACACCGGGGAGCTGTTTTTT

size: many
J: TRBJ1-1
D: TRBD1
V: TRBV6-5
CDR3: CASRQGNWYTEAFF
DNA: TGTGCCAGCAGACAGGGGAATTGGTACACTGAAGCTTTCTTT

size: few
J: TRBJ1-1
D: NA
V: TRBV5-5
CDR3: CASSSKMGQNTEAFF
DNA: TGTGCCAGCAGCTCCAAGATGGGTCAGAACACTGAAGCTTTCTTT

size: few
J: TRBJ2-1
D: NA
V: TRBV6-2/TRBV6-3
CDR3: CASSYGPDNEQFF
DNA: TGTGCCAGCAGTTACGGGCCAGACAATGAGCAGTTCTTC

size: many
J: TRBJ2-1
D: NA
V: TRBV27
CDR3: CASSLLPPSSSYNEQFF
DNA: TGTGCCAGCAGTTTACTACCCCCCTCCAGCTCCTACAATGAGCAGTTCTTC

size: few
J: TRBJ2-2
D: TRBD1
V: TRBV10-3
CDR3: CAISDRGLTGELFF
DNA: TGTGCCATCAGTGACAGGGGGCTCACCGGGGAGCTGTTTTTT

size: many
J: TRBJ2-2
D: NA
V: TRBV20-1
CDR3: CSASRSNTGELFF
DNA: TGCAGTGCTTCCCGTAGCAACACCGGGGAGCTGTTTTTT

size: NA
J: TRBJ1-6
D: TRBD1
V: TRBV6-1
CDR3: CASSEATGLNSPLHF
DNA: TGTGCCAGCAGTGAAGCGACAGGGTTGAATTCACCCCTCCACTTT

size: NA
J: TRBJ1-2
D: TRBD1
V: TRBV9
CDR3: CASSGGQESQGYTF
DNA: TGTGCCAGCAGCGGCGGACAGGAATCGCAGGGCTACACCTTC

size: many
J: TRBJ2-7
D: NA
V: TRBV4-1
CDR3: CASSQEGSGVFGGQYF
DNA: TGCGCCAGCAGCCAAGAGGGTAGCGGAGTATTTGGTGGGCAGTACTTC

size: few
J: TRBJ2-7
D: NA
V: TRBV7-9
CDR3: CASAAGPYEQYF
DNA: TGTGCCAGCGCTGCAGGACCCTACGAGCAGTACTTC

size: many
J: TRBJ2-5
D: TRBD2
V: TRBV29-1
CDR3: CSVGRAGLGQETQYF
DNA: TGCAGCGTCGGGAGGGCAGGACTCGGCCAAGAGACCCAGTACTTC

size: many
J: TRBJ2-3
D: TRBD1
V: TRBV12-3/TRBV12-4
CDR3: CASSQTGQSTDTQYF
DNA: TGTGCCAGCAGCCAGACAGGGCAGAGCACAGATACGCAGTATTTT

size: many
J: TRBJ1-4
D: NA
V: TRBV4-2
CDR3: CASSQVQGRGEKLFF
DNA: TGTGCCAGCAGCCAAGTTCAGGGCCGCGGGGAAAAACTGTTTTTT

size: few
J: TRBJ2-7
D: TRBD2
V: TRBV11-2
CDR3: CASSGFSGPSYEQYF
DNA: TGTGCCAGCAGCGGTTTTAGCGGGCCCTCCTACGAGCAGTACTTC

size: many
J: TRBJ2-1
D: TRBD1
V: TRBV7-6
CDR3: CASSLEGTGVHEQFF
DNA: TGTGCCAGCAGCTTAGAAGGGACAGGGGTTCATGAGCAGTTCTTC

size: many
J: TRBJ2-7
D: NA
V: TRBV7-2
CDR3: CASSPQGALTSYEQYF
DNA: TGTGCCAGCAGCCCCCAGGGTGCCCTAACGTCCTACGAGCAGTACTTC

size: few
J: TRBJ1-1
D: NA
V: TRBV21-1
CDR3: CASNSPSAGLGTEAFF
DNA: TGTGCCAGCAACTCCCCCTCGGCAGGGCTGGGGACTGAAGCTTTCTTT

size: few
J: TRBJ2-3
D: TRBD2
V: TRBV6-2/TRBV6-3
CDR3: CASSEPGLEKTQYF
DNA: TGTGCCAGCAGCGAACCGGGACTAGAGAAGACGCAGTATTTT

size: many
J: TRBJ2-1
D: NA
V: TRBV14
CDR3: CASSQIIGNEQFF
DNA: TGTGCCAGCAGCCAAATTATCGGGAATGAGCAGTTCTTC

size: NA
J: TRBJ2-1
D: TRBD2
V: TRBV24-1
CDR3: CATSGIAGAEQFF
DNA: TGTGCCACCAGTGGGATAGCGGGAGCTGAGCAGTTCTTC

size: NA
J: TRBJ2-1
D: TRBD2
V: TRBV25-1
CDR3: CASSDPTSGAYNEQFF
DNA: TGTGCCAGCAGTGATCCGACTAGCGGGGCCTACAATGAGCAGTTCTTC

size: NA
J: TRBJ2-7
D: NA
V: TRBV7-9
CDR3: CASSLQGSTYEQYF
DNA: TGTGCCAGCAGTTTACAGGGTTCCACCTACGAGCAGTACTTC

size: many
J: TRBJ2-2
D: NA
V: TRBV27
CDR3: CASSLSPLRGELFF
DNA: TGTGCCAGCAGTTTATCCCCTTTGCGCGGGGAGCTGTTTTTT

size: NA
J: TRBJ2-2
D: TRBD1
V: TRBV4-2
CDR3: CASSQEGGPNTGELFF
DNA: TGTGCCAGCAGCCAAGAAGGGGGCCCGAACACCGGGGAGCTGTTTTTT

size: many
J: TRBJ2-1
D: NA
V: TRBV20-1
CDR3: CSAALERNNEQFF
DNA: TGCAGTGCTGCCCTGGAAAGGAACAATGAGCAGTTCTTC

size: many
J: TRBJ2-5
D: NA
V: TRBV27
CDR3: CASSAGLGGGQETQYF
DNA: TGTGCCAGCAGCGCGGGCTTAGGGGGAGGCCAAGAGACCCAGTACTTC

size: NA
J: TRBJ1-6
D: NA
V: TRBV28
CDR3: CASRDTESPLHF
DNA: TGTGCCAGCAGGGACACCGAGTCACCCCTCCACTTT

size: few
J: TRBJ1-2
D: NA
V: TRBV9
CDR3: CASSPLGKDNYGYTF
DNA: TGTGCCAGCAGCCCCCTGGGGAAGGACAACTATGGCTACACCTTC

size: few
J: TRBJ1-6
D: NA
V: TRBV7-9
CDR3: CASGSDNSPLHF
DNA: TGTGCCAGCGGCAGCGATAATTCACCCCTCCACTTT

size: NA
J: TRBJ1-1
D: NA
V: TRBV20-1
CDR3: CSALRGFTEAFF
DNA: TGCAGTGCCCTTCGGGGGTTCACTGAAGCTTTCTTT

size: many
J: TRBJ1-5
D: NA
V: TRBV18
CDR3: CASSSQGNQPQHF
DNA: TGTGCCAGCTCATCCCAGGGTAATCAGCCCCAGCATTTT

size: NA
J: TRBJ2-3
D: NA
V: TRBV12-3/TRBV12-4
CDR3: CACSYRPSTDTQYF
DNA: TGTGCCTGCTCATACAGGCCTAGCACAGATACGCAGTATTTT

size: NA
J: TRBJ2-1
D: NA
V: TRBV12-3/TRBV12-4
CDR3: CASRLSTLNEQFF
DNA: TGTGCCAGCAGGCTTAGCACTTTGAATGAGCAGTTCTTC

size: once
J: TRBJ1-1
D: TRBD1
V: TRBV5-1
CDR3: CASSLTTMTGSTEAFF
DNA: TGCGCCAGCAGCTTGACTACAATGACAGGGTCCACTGAAGCTTTCTTT

size: many
J: TRBJ2-5
D: NA
V: TRBV7-2
CDR3: CASSFRLTETQYF
DNA: TGTGCCAGCAGCTTCAGGTTAACCGAGACCCAGTACTTC

size: NA
J: TRBJ2-1
D: NA
V: TRBV3-1
CDR3: CASSLRGHEQFF
DNA: TGTGCCAGCAGCCTAAGAGGGCATGAGCAGTTCTTC